The clone carrying this TCR beta chain was counted at least ten times. Its antigen is not identified. Researchers prepared the TCRbeta library using unique molecular identifiers, the study reports. TCRdb ran MiXCR on the PCR reads and lists one entry per CDR3 protein. The profile shows 600,000 to 700,000 distinct CDR3 sequences, about an eighth of them singletons. These data originate in a study of T-cell reconstitution after alpha-beta-depleted transplantation in children. V lost 8 bases, J lost 2 bases, and 21 bases lay in between. CDR3 length: 15 amino acids. Germline V gene sequence: CDR1 SQVTM, CDR2 ANQGSEA. General study results and limits: Reportedly, roughly two months post-transplant, alpha-beta T cells arose from several hundred expanded graft clones. A year post-transplant, T-cell counts and diversity derived mostly from newly produced T cells. Surviving recipient T cells and thymic progenitors underlay high day-60 TCRbeta diversity in some patients.

The clonotype originates from a girl under 10 years old with congenital amegakaryocytic thrombocytopenia, due to receive a stem cell transplant. The V call is TRBV29-1, the J call TRBJ1-2; maybe TRBD1 (5 bases). The specimen comprised PBMCs, sampled before TCRalphabeta/CD19-depleted stem cell transplant. In nucleotides, the CDR3 is TGCAGCATGACTTCGAGGGGCTTGACCAACTATGGCTACACCTTC. Its protein product is CSMTSRGLTNYGYTF.